A single sample gave rise to the 7 T cell receptor beta chains below, sequenced in a study of blood T cell repertoires in COVID-19. Repertoires were generated with immunoSEQ multiplex PCR, while TCRdb's copy carries only in-frame clones and drops some. The sample holds about 180,000 clones; 65% to 90% are singletons and the top ten take about 9.6%. Sequencing was carried out using peripheral blood. The receptors here all came from a man in his forties or fifties with active or convalescent COVID-19.

The CDR3 bases are TGTGCCAGCAGCCCGACAGGGCCGGACACTGAAGCTTTCTTT. It translates to CASSPTGPDTEAFF. V is TRBV3-1 (or the pseudogene TRBV3-2) and J is TRBJ1-1; the match to TRBD1 covers 7 bases. The V and J ends lost 4 bases and 3 bases, in that order; junction bases with no gene match: 5. The CDR3 loop spans 14 amino acids. Germline V gene lookup returns CDR1 LGHDT and CDR2 YNNKEL (reference sequence).

The rearrangement uses TRBV11-3 and TRBJ2-7, with 7 bases matching TRBD1. The junction had 3 bases not matched to a gene; V was cut back by 3 bases and J by 1 base. Germline V gives CDR1 SGHNT, CDR2 YENEEA. The CDR3 has 14 residues. CDR3 amino acids: CASSLDRSSYEQYF. The CDR3 DNA reads TGTGCCAGCAGCTTGGACAGGAGTTCCTACGAGCAGTACTTC.

The V call is TRBV19, the J call TRBJ2-3, with TRBD2 identical over 9 bases. The CDR3 extends over 17 amino acids. The V gene's germline CDR1 is LNHDA and CDR2 SQIVND (reference sequence). V was clipped by 5 bases and J by 0 bases; unmatched bases: 9. The CDR3 sequence: CASSPSPSGTSTDTQYF. The CDR3 DNA is TGTGCCAGTAGTCCTTCACCTAGCGGGACGAGCACAGATACGCAGTATTTT.

The V gene is TRBV4-1, the J gene TRBJ1-2, with TRBD1 matching 7 bases. Trimming cost V 2 bases and J 1 base; bases outside gene matches: 13. Germline assignment: CDR1 MGHRA and CDR2 YSYEKL. This CDR3 is built from 18 residues. This chain's CDR3 is CASSQWNYRGEGNYGYTF. The CDR3 DNA follows: TGCGCCAGCAGCCAATGGAACTACAGGGGAGAGGGTAACTATGGCTACACCTTC.

CDR3 region: CASSRSPSGGEDTQYF. In DNA form, the CDR3 reads TGTGCCAGCAGCCGGTCCCCTAGCGGGGGTGAAGATACGCAGTATTTT. This chain connects TRBV5-5 to TRBJ2-3; TRBD2 matches at 10 bases. The ends lost 4 bases at V and 5 bases at J; junction bases unmatched: 10. The CDR3 length is 16 residues. Per germline, CDR1 SGHKS and CDR2 YYEKEE (reference sequence).

The genes are TRBV15 and TRBJ2-1; D is possibly TRBD1 (6 bases). Germline V lookup: CDR1 LNHNV, CDR2 YYDKDF (reference sequence). The CDR3 is 20 amino acids. The germline V and J ends were trimmed by 4 bases and 0 bases, with 25 bases remaining between them. The DNA for the CDR3 is TGTGCCACCAGCATGGGTGGGGGCAAGACCCAATCGAGCTCCTACAATGAGCAGTTCTTC. Its protein is CATSMGGGKTQSSSYNEQFF. Based on the CDR3 plus reference TRBV15 and TRBJ2-1, the full variable domain is DAMVIQNPRYQVTQFGKPVTLSCSQTLNHNVMYWYQQKSSQAPKLLFHYYDKDFNNEADTPDNFQSRRPNTSFCFLDIRSPGLGDTAMYLCATSMGGGKTQSSSYNEQFFGPGTRLTVL.

This chain connects TRBV4-3 to TRBJ2-7; 10 positions match TRBD1. CDR1 LGHNA and CDR2 YSLEER come from the germline V gene. This CDR3 comprises 17 residues. V dropped 2 bases and J dropped 5; count of bases not matched to a gene: 12. CDR3 nucleotides: TGCGCCAGCAGCCAATGGGGACCCGGGACAGGGGAAGACGAGCAGTACTTC. Residues: CASSQWGPGTGEDEQYF.